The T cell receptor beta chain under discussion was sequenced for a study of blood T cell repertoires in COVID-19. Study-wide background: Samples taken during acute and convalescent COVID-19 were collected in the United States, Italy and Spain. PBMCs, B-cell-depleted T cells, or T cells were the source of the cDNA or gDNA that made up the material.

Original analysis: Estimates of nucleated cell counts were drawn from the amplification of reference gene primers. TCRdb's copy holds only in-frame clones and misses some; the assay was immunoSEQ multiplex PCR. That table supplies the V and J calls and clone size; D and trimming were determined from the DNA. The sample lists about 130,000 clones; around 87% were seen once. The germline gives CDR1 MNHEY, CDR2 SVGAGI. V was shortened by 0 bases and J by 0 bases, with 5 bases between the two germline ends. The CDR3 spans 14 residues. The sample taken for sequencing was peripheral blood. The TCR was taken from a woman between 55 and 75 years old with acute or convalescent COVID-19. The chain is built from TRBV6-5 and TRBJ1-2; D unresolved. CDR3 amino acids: CASSYSRSNYGYTF. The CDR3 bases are TGTGCCAGCAGTTACTCGAGGTCTAACTATGGCTACACCTTC.